The sequence of this T cell receptor beta chain was determined in a study of T-cell memory formation after mild COVID-19. Looking at the study overall: In these data, TCR clusters were largely donor specific. General study points: Memory from before infection featured some responding clones, which suggests cross-reactive memory joined. CD4+ contracting clones were mainly CM and EM; CD8+ ones, EMRA.

UMIs and sample barcodes were carried by the TCR alpha and TCR beta cDNA libraries that 5'RACE produced using constant-segment primers. Each CDR3 protein is one row after TCRdb ran MiXCR on the 5' RACE reads. Of more than 300,000 distinct CDR3 sequences detected, 13% to 15% appear once; the ten largest clones hold approximately 22%. As to this clonotype: Its antigen is undetermined.

The V end lost 0 bases, the J end lost 7 bases, and 12 bases lay between the germline ends. CDR1 and CDR2 from the germline V gene are SQVTM and ANQGSEA. CDR3 length: 14 residues. The sequence came from a man younger than 35 who had mild COVID-19 (a few samples of this study predate the infection). Cell type and time point are not known. V and J are TRBV29-1 and TRBJ2-2; the D call may be TRBD1 or TRBD2 (5 bases each). The sequencing sample was made of PBMCs or a T cell subset sorted from them (not recorded which). The CDR3 DNA reads as TGCAGCGTTGAAGACCAGAGGGGATACGGGGAGCTGTTTTTT. It is translated as CSVEDQRGYGELFF.